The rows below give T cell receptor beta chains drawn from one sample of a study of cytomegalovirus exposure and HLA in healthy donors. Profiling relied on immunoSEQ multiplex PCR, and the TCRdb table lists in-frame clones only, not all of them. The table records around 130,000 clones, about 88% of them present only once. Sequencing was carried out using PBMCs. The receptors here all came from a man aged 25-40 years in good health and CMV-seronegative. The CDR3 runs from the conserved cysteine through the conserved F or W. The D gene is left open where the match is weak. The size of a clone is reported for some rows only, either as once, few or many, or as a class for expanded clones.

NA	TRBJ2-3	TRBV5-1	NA	TGCGCCAGCAGCTTGAACAGATATCTTGATACGCAGTATTTT	CASSLNRYLDTQYF
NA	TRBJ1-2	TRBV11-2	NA	TGTGCCAGCAGACCTACAGTCTCTAACTATGGCTACACCTTC	CASRPTVSNYGYTF
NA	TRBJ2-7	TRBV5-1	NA	TGCGCCAGCAGCTCCGGACTCACTCGTGGGAACGAGCAGTACTTC	CASSSGLTRGNEQYF
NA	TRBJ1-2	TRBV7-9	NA	TGTGCCAGCAGCCTTACAGAGTATGGCTACACCTTC	CASSLTEYGYTF
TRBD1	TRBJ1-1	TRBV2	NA	TGTGCCAGCAGTGTGAGACAGGGAGTGAGGACTGAAGCTTTCTTT	CASSVRQGVRTEAFF
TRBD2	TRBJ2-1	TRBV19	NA	TGTGCCAGTAGTATAGAGCAGACTAGCGGGAGGGTGGACTCCTACAATGAGCAGTTCTTC	CASSIEQTSGRVDSYNEQFF
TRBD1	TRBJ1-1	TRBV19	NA	TGTGCCAGTAGTAAAAGACAGGGGGAGGGGAACACTGAAGCTTTCTTT	CASSKRQGEGNTEAFF
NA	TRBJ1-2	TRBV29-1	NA	TGCAGCGTTGACCCTCTACGTAGTAATGGCTACACCTTC	CSVDPLRSNGYTF
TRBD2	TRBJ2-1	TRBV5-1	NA	TGCGCCAGCAGCCCTCCGACTAGCGGTAATGAGCAGTTCTTC	CASSPPTSGNEQFF
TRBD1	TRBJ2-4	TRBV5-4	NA	TGTGCCAGCAGCGTGGGGGGGACAGGGGACATTCAGTACTTC	CASSVGGTGDIQYF
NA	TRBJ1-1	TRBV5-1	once	TGCGCCAGCAGCTTCGGGGGGGCTATGAACACTGAAGCTTTCTTT	CASSFGGAMNTEAFF
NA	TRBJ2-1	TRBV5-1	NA	TGCGCCAGCAGCTTGGCCCTGGGGGCTTGTACCCGACTAAGACAGGTCTCCTACAATGAGCAGTTCTTC	CASSLALGACTRLRQVSYNEQFF
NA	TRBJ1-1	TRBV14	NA	TGTGCCAGCAGCCATTGGGCGGGGGAATTGAACACTGAAGCTTTCTTT	CASSHWAGELNTEAFF
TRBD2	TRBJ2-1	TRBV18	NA	TGTGCCAGCTCGACTAGCGGGATTTCCCCTAGCTCCTACAATGAGCAGTTCTTC	CASSTSGISPSSYNEQFF